This TCR beta chain was captured in a study of T cells in Graves' hyperthyroidism and ophthalmopathy. Study-wide results and caveats: Researchers found most expanded thyroid clonotypes above 0.001 in blood as well.

The study defined stable Graves' hyperthyroidism as no ophthalmopathy progression within 18 months. Patients aged 18 to 65 with hyperthyroidism were newly diagnosed, with duration under 2 months. Patients showing uncontrolled infection, other autoimmune disease, pregnancy or lactation were ineligible. Points on this clonotype: Its specificity is not known.

Germline V CDR1 and CDR2: LNHDA, SQIVND (reference sequence). Trimming removed 4 bases from V and 4 bases from J; junction bases left unmatched: 7. The length of the CDR3 is 15 residues. TCR beta CDR3 regions were amplified from RNA. In the first-round RT-PCR of the TCR CDR3, the HTBI primer set was used. MiXCR, run by TCRdb on the multiplex PCR reads, gives a single entry per CDR3 protein. The table lists some 600,000 distinct CDR3 sequences, under 60% of them singletons. The sequencing input was peripheral blood or thyroid tissue (not recorded which). The J gene is TRBJ2-7, the V gene TRBV19; 10 bases fit TRBD1. The receptor was derived from a woman aged 18-35 years with Graves' hyperthyroidism. Here the CDR3 DNA reads TGTGCCAGTAGTAATTCTGGACAGGGGGTGTACGAGCAGTACTTC. Translated: CASSNSGQGVYEQYF. The full variable domain, with the rest looked up from reference TRBV19 and TRBJ2-7, is DGGITQSPKYLFRKEGQNVTLSCEQNLNHDAMYWYRQDPGQGLRLIYYSQIVNDFQKGDIAEGYSVSREKKESFPLTVTSAQKNPTAFYLCASSNSGQGVYEQYFGPGTRLTVT.